This T cell receptor (beta chain) comes out of a study of OX40 agonist ivuxolimab in advanced cancers. Context from the whole study: Ivuxolimab was a fully human IgG2 agonistic monoclonal antibody targeting the costimulatory receptor OX40 (CD134). Intravenous ivuxolimab was administered to patients every 2 weeks at six dose levels: 0.01, 0.1, 0.3, 1.5, 3 and 10 mg/kg. Of the approximately 50 dose-escalation patients, hepatocellular carcinoma was present in approximately 20, melanoma in some 15, renal cell carcinoma in 9 and head and neck cancer in 9. In the dose-escalation cohort, around 80% of patients were male, and the mean age was approximately 60 years with a range of roughly 23 to 79. Prior anti-PD-1, anti-PD-L1 or anti-CTLA-4 therapy was permitted, and checkpoint inhibitors had been received by 40% to 50% of dose-escalation patients. Partial responses occurred in three dose-escalation patients, of whom one had hepatocellular carcinoma and two had cutaneous melanoma. The point of sequencing TCRbeta in the periphery was to test whether ivuxolimab changed TCR sequence diversity and drove clonal T-cell expansion. The paper reports the monotherapy dose-escalation portion (N of about 51 patients) of the phase I ivuxolimab trial.

Broad study findings and their caveats: Partial responders in the 0.1-3.0 mg/kg groups had among the lowest normalized peripheral clonal expansion, especially among CD8+ T cells. Clonal expansion of both CD4+ and CD8+ blood T cells was observed from baseline to week 6 at doses 0.1 to 3.0 mg/kg. The antigen specificity of the clonally expanded peripheral T cells was not determined. Low levels of normalized T-cell clonal expansion were also seen in some patients who did not respond. After ivuxolimab, expanded clones were on average more numerous among CD8+ T cells than among CD4+ T cells.

To sequence the TCRbeta CDR3 region, genomic DNA was isolated from the sorted cells. The immunoSEQ Assay was used to sequence the TCRbeta CDR3 regions. As stored in TCRdb, this immuneACCESS dataset retains in-frame rearrangements with V and J assigned. A fraction of the clones does not appear; measured against another copy, unresolved V genes explain less than half of the discrepancy, and the remainder lacks a known reason. A total of tens of thousands of clones appear in this sample, approximately 89% of them only once. Approximately 0.99% of the sample is held by the ten biggest clonotypes. Measured from the cysteine to the phenylalanine, the CDR3 is 14 residues long. The DNA shown is the 42-base CDR3, in frame from base 1. The V end gives up 2 bases and the J end 7 bases, leaving 5 bases in the junction not matched to a gene. CDR1 and CDR2, looked up from the germline V gene, are KGHSH and LQKENI.

Details on this clone: No cognate antigen has been identified for it. Base qualities are not provided; no much larger clone lies one nucleotide away.

The trial excluded patients who had a history of autoimmune disease or were on systemic immunosuppression. Peripheral blood for TCR sequencing was drawn from every dose cohort at baseline, at cycle 4 day 1 and at cycle 7 day 1. Samples were obtained from an open-label, multicenter, first-in-human phase I dose-escalation trial of ivuxolimab. Adults with locally advanced or metastatic melanoma, renal cell, hepatocellular, or head and neck squamous cell carcinoma were enrolled in the trial. Before TCR sequencing, CD4+ T cells and CD8+ T cells from peripheral blood were sorted into separate populations.

The chain links TRBV18 with TRBJ1-5; the central 7 bases match TRBD1. Sequenced material: CD4+ or CD8+ T cells sorted from blood, taken in a trial of the OX40 agonist ivuxolimab. This TCR was sampled from an adult with an advanced solid tumor such as melanoma, head and neck, liver or kidney cancer. The DNA sequence is given as TGTGCCAGCTCACCAACGACAGGGATCCAGCCCCAGCATTTT. This yields the protein CASSPTTGIQPQHF.